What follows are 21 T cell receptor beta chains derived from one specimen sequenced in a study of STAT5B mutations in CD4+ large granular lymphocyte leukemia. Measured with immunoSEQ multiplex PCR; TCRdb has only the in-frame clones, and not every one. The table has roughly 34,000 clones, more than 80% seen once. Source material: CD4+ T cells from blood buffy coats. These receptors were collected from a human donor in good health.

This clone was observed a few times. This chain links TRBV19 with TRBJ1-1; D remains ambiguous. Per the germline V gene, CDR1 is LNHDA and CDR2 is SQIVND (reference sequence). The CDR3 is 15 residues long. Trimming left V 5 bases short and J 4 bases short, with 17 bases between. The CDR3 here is CASSLSYRAGTEAFF. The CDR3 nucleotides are TGTGCCAGTAGTCTCTCCTACCGGGCGGGCACTGAAGCTTTCTTT.

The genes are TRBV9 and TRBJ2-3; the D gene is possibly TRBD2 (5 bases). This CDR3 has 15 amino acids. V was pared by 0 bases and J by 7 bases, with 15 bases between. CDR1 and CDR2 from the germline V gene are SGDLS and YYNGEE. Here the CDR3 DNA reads TGTGCCAGCAGCGTAGCTGTTTCGGGGAGACATACGCAGTATTTT. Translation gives CASSVAVSGRHTQYF.

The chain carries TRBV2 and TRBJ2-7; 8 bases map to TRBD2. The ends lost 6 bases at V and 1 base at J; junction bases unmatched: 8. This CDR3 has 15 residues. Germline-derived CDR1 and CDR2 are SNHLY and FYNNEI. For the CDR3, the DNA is TGTGCCAGCAGCTCCAGCGGGAGTCTATCCTACGAGCAGTACTTC. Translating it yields CASSSSGSLSYEQYF.

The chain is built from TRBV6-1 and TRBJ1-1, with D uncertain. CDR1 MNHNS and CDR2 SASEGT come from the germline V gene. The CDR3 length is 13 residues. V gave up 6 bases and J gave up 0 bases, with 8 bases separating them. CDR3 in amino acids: CASSRLLNTEAFF. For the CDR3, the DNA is TGTGCCAGCAGCAGACTGCTGAACACTGAAGCTTTCTTT.

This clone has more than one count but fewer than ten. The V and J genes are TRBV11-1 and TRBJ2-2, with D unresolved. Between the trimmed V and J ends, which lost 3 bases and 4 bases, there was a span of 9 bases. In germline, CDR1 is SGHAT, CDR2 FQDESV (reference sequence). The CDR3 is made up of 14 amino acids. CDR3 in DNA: TGTGCCAGCAGCTTGCATGGTGGCACCGGGGAGCTGTTTTTT. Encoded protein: CASSLHGGTGELFF.

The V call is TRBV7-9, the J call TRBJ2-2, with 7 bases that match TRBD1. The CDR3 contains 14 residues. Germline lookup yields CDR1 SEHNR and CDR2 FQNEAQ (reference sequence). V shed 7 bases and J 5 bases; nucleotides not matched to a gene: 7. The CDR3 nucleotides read TGTGCCAGCACGGGACAGTCGATAACCGGGGAGCTGTTTTTT. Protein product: CASTGQSITGELFF.

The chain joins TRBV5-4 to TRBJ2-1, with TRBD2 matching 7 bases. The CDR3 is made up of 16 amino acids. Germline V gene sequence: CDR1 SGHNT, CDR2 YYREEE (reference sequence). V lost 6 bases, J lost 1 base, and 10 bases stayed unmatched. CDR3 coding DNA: TGTGCCAGCACCCCCGGGGGGAGATCTTCCTACAATGAGCAGTTCTTC. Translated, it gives CASTPGGRSSYNEQFF.

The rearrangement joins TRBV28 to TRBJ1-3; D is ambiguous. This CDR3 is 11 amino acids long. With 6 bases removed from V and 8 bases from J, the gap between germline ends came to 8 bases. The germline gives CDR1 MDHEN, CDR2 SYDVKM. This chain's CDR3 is CASRVADTIYF. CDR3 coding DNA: TGTGCCAGCAGAGTAGCTGACACCATATATTTT.

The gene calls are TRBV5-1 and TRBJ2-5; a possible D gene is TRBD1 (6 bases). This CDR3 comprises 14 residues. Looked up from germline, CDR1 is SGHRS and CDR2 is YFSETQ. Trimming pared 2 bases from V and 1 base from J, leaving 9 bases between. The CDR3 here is CASSLSDSQETQYF. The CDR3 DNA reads TGCGCCAGCAGCTTATCGGACAGCCAAGAGACCCAGTACTTC.

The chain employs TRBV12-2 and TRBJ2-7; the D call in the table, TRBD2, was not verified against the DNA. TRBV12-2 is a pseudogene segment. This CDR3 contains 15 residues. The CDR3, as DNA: TGTGCAAGTCGCTTAGCCAGCGGGATCTCCTACGAGCAGTACTTC. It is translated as CASRLASGISYEQYF.

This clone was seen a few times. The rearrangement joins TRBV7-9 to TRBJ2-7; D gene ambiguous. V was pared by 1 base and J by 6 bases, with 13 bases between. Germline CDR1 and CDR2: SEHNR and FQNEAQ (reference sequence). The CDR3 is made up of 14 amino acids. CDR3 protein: CASSLEGSLPEQYF. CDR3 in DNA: TGTGCCAGCAGCTTAGAAGGCAGCCTCCCCGAGCAGTACTTC.

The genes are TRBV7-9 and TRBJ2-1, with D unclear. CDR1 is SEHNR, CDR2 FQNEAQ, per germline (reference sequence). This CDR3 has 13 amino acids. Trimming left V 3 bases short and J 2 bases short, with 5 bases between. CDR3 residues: CASSLAAYNEQFF. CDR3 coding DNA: TGTGCCAGCAGCTTGGCAGCCTACAATGAGCAGTTCTTC.

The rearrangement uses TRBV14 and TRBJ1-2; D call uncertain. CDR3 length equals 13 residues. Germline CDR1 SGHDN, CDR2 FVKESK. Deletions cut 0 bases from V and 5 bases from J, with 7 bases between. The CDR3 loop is CASSQEPSYGYTF. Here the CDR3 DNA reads TGTGCCAGCAGCCAAGAACCGTCTTATGGCTACACCTTC.

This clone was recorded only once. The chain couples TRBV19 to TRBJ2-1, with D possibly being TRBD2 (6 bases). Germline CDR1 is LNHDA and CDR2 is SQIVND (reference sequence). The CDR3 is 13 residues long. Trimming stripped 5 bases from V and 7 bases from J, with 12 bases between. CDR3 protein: CASSPRLGNEQFF. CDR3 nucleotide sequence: TGTGCCAGTAGTCCCCGACTAGGGAATGAGCAGTTCTTC. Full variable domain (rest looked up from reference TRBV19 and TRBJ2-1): DGGITQSPKYLFRKEGQNVTLSCEQNLNHDAMYWYRQDPGQGLRLIYYSQIVNDFQKGDIAEGYSVSREKKESFPLTVTSAQKNPTAFYLCASSPRLGNEQFFGPGTRLTVL.

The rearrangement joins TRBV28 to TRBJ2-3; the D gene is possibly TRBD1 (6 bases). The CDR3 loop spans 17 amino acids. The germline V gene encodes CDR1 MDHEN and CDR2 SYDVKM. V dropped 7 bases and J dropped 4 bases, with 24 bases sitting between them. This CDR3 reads CASIPPAGRGGADTQYF. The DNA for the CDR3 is TGTGCCAGCATCCCCCCGGCGGGCAGGGGCGGCGCAGATACGCAGTATTTT.

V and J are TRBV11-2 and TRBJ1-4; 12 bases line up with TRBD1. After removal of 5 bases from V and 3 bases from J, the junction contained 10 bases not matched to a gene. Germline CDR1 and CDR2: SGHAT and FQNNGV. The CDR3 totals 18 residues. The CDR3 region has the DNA TGTGCCAGCAGCCCCACGCGGGGACAGGGGGCCCCTAATGAAAAACTGTTTTTT. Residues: CASSPTRGQGAPNEKLFF.

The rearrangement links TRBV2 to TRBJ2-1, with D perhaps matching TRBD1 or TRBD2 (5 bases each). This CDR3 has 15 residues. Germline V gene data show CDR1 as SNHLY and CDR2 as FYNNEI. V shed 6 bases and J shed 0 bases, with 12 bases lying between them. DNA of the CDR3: TGTGCCAGCAGCAGGGAAGGGAGCTCCTACAATGAGCAGTTCTTC. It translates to CASSREGSSYNEQFF.

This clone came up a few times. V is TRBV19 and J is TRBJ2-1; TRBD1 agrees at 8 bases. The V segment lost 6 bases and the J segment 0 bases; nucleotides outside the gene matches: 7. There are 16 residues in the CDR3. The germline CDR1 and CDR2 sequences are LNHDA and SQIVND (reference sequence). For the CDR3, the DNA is TGTGCCAGTAGCCCATTCACAGGGGGCTCCTACAATGAGCAGTTCTTC. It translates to CASSPFTGGSYNEQFF.

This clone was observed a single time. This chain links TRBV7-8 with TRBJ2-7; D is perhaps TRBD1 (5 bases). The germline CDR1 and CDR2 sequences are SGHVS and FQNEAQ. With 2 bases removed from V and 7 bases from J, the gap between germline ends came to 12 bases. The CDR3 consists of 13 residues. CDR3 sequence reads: CASSLWQGMEQYF. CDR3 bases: TGTGCCAGCAGCTTATGGCAGGGAATGGAGCAGTACTTC.

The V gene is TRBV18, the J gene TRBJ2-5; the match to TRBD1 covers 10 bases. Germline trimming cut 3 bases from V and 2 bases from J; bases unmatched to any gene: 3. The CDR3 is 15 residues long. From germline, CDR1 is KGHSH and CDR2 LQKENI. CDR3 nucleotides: TGTGCCAGCTCACCCCGGACAGGGGGGCAAGAGACCCAGTACTTC. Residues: CASSPRTGGQETQYF.

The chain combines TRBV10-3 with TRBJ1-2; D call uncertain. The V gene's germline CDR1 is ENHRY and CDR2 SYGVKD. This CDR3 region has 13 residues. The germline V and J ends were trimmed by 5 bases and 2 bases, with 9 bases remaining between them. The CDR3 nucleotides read TGTGCCATCAGTCCAGAGGGAAACTATGGCTACACCTTC. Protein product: CAISPEGNYGYTF.